These 9 T cell receptor beta chains came from one sample sequenced in a study of blood T cells in healthy people across ages. A second about 6 to 12 cycle PCR used barcoded and J-beta primers. Using its own MiXCR run on the 5' RACE reads, TCRdb lists one record per CDR3 protein. In the table there are 550,000 to 800,000 distinct CDR3 sequences, approximately 29% of which are singletons. What was sequenced was blood. The receptors originated from an elderly woman in good health.

The chain employs TRBV5-1 and TRBJ1-1; possible D gene TRBD1, 5 bases. Trimming took off 0 bases at V and 6 bases at J, with 12 bases between the two ends. The germline CDR1 and CDR2 sequences are SGHRS and YFSETQ. This CDR3 spans 14 amino acids. The chain's CDR3 is CASSLARGDSEAFF. The CDR3 DNA sequence: TGCGCCAGCAGCTTGGCGAGAGGGGATTCTGAAGCTTTCTTT.

This clonotype was seen repeatedly, ten times or more. This rearrangement joins TRBV6-6 to TRBJ2-5; 7 bases map to TRBD1. The CDR3 extends over 16 amino acids. With V trimmed by 3 bases and J by 1 base, 8 bases remained unmatched. Germline assignment: CDR1 MNHNY and CDR2 SVGAGI (reference sequence). The CDR3 is CASSYKRTGSQETQYF. Here the CDR3 DNA reads TGTGCCAGCAGTTATAAGCGGACAGGCTCCCAAGAGACCCAGTACTTC.

This clonotype was counted ten times or more. The gene calls are TRBV5-1 and TRBJ1-1; D not certain. Germline assignment: CDR1 SGHRS and CDR2 YFSETQ. The CDR3 sequence is 12 residues long. V dropped 7 bases and J dropped 4 bases, with 11 bases sitting between them. CDR3: CASGLSGTEAFF. The CDR3 coding sequence is TGCGCCAGCGGTCTGAGCGGCACTGAAGCTTTCTTT. Filled out from reference TRBV5-1 and TRBJ1-1, the complete variable domain reads KAGVTQTPRYLIKTRGQQVTLSCSPISGHRSVSWYQQTPGQGLQFLFEYFSETQRNKGNFPGRFSGRQFSNSRSEMNVSTLELGDSALYLCASGLSGTEAFFGQGTRLTVV.

This sequence joins TRBV9 and TRBJ2-2; unclear D gene. The CDR3 length is 15 residues. Germline CDR1 and CDR2: SGDLS and YYNGEE. V was shortened by 1 base and J by 2 bases, with 9 bases between the two germline ends. Written as DNA, the CDR3 is TGTGCCAGCAGCGTACAAGGTTTTAACACCGGGGAGCTGTTTTTT. Its translation: CASSVQGFNTGELFF.

In regard to this clonotype: A much larger clonotype is one base distant, so this may be a read error. The V call is TRBV9, the J call TRBJ2-3, with D unclear. Per germline, CDR1 SGDLS and CDR2 YYNGEE. The CDR3 contains 13 residues. The CDR3 coding sequence is TGTGCCAGCAGCGTAACCTTAGCAGATACGCGGTATTTT. Translation: CASSVTLADTRYF.

J is TRBJ1-2 and V is TRBV10-3, with TRBD1 matching 10 bases. CDR1 and CDR2 (germline): ENHRY, SYGVKD. Unmatched junction bases numbered 2, after V lost 2 bases and J lost 2 bases. The CDR3 totals 15 residues. CDR3 sequence (DNA): TGTGCCATCAGTGAGGGGGGACAGGGGAACTATGGCTACACCTTC. This gives the protein CAISEGGQGNYGYTF.

This clonotype has more than one count but fewer than ten. The V gene is TRBV30, the J gene TRBJ1-1; D unclear. The germline V and J ends were trimmed by 1 base and 1 base, with 10 bases remaining between them. Germline CDR1 is GTSNPN and CDR2 is SVGIG (reference sequence). The CDR3 has 14 amino acids. The CDR3 spells CAWSERVGNTEAFF. The CDR3 DNA reads TGTGCCTGGAGTGAGAGGGTGGGGAACACTGAAGCTTTCTTT.

This clonotype came up many times. CDR3: CSARWGATYPSNTEAFF. In DNA, the CDR3 is TGCAGCGCAAGATGGGGGGCTACTTACCCTTCGAACACTGAAGCTTTCTTT. V and J are TRBV29-1 and TRBJ1-1; the D gene is possibly TRBD1 (6 bases). The CDR3 has 17 amino acids. Trimming shortened V by 7 bases and J by 1 base, and 25 bases separated the two germline ends. Germline CDR1 and CDR2: SQVTM and ANQGSEA. Full variable domain (remainder filled in from reference TRBV29-1 and TRBJ1-1): SAVISQKPSRDICQRGTSLTIQCQVDSQVTMMFWYRQQPGQSLTLIATANQGSEATYESGFVIDKFPISRPNLTFSTLTVSNMSPEDSSIYLCSARWGATYPSNTEAFFGQGTRLTVV.

This clonotype was seen at least ten times. This chain links TRBV5-1 with TRBJ2-1; TRBD2 aligns across 10 bases. CDR3 length equals 17 residues. Germline CDR1 is SGHRS and CDR2 is YFSETQ. Trimming removed 0 bases from V and 4 bases from J; junction bases left unmatched: 7. CDR3 nucleotides: TGCGCCAGCAGCTTGGGGCTCCTAGCGGGGGAGTACAATGAGCAGTTCTTC. This translates into CASSLGLLAGEYNEQFF. Full variable domain (rest looked up from reference TRBV5-1 and TRBJ2-1): KAGVTQTPRYLIKTRGQQVTLSCSPISGHRSVSWYQQTPGQGLQFLFEYFSETQRNKGNFPGRFSGRQFSNSRSEMNVSTLELGDSALYLCASSLGLLAGEYNEQFFGPGTRLTVL.